The 10 T cell receptor beta chains below all came from one sample that was sequenced in a study of blood T cell repertoires in COVID-19. Generated by immunoSEQ multiplex PCR, the TCRdb table keeps only in-frame clones and is missing some. The sample consists of 300,000 to 400,000 clones, about 90% of them appearing once. Source material: peripheral blood. These receptors were taken from a woman between 50 and 59 years old with COVID-19, enrolled during active disease.

The chain couples TRBV4-1 to TRBJ1-2, with 8 bases lining up with TRBD1. The CDR3 contains 16 residues. The V and J ends lost 4 bases and 4 bases, in that order; junction bases with no gene match: 11. The germline V gene encodes CDR1 MGHRA and CDR2 YSYEKL. CDR3 DNA: TGCGCCAGCAGCCGTGGACAGGGTGGAGTCCTCTATGGCTACACCTTC. Amino acids: CASSRGQGGVLYGYTF.

Comments on this clone: This sample also contains other DNA sequences that code for the same CDR3. The V call is TRBV5-1, the J call TRBJ2-7; 10 nucleotides match TRBD2. V was clipped by 2 bases and J by 2 bases; unmatched bases: 4. The CDR3 extends over 15 amino acids. The germline CDR1 and CDR2 sequences are SGHRS and YFSETQ. The CDR3, as DNA: TGCGCCAGCAGCTTAATACTAGCGGGAACCTACGAGCAGTACTTC. Amino acids: CASSLILAGTYEQYF.

The CDR3 region has the DNA TGTGCCAGCAGCTTGTTTCCGGGGGAAGGTCAGCCCCAGCATTTT. Protein sequence: CASSLFPGEGQPQHF. The V call is TRBV5-4, the J call TRBJ1-5; the D gene is possibly TRBD1 (5 bases). Germline V gene data show CDR1 as SGHNT and CDR2 as YYREEE (reference sequence). The CDR3 runs 15 residues. V lost 1 base, J lost 6 bases, and 14 bases lay in between.

The CDR3 here is CASSQYRDRNNEQFF. The CDR3, as DNA: TGTGCCAGCAGCCAATATAGGGACAGAAACAATGAGCAGTTCTTC. The V and J genes are TRBV14 and TRBJ2-1; TRBD1 matches at 7 bases. Germline V gene lookup returns CDR1 SGHDN and CDR2 FVKESK. The CDR3 is 15 residues long. V lost 2 bases, J lost 5 bases, and 6 bases stayed unmatched.

This clone has just a few counts. The chain carries TRBV4-1 and TRBJ2-5, with a weak D call TRBD2 (5 bases). The germline V gene has CDR1 MGHRA and CDR2 YSYEKL. The CDR3 covers 16 residues. Trimming shortened V by 2 bases and J by 5 bases, and 18 bases separated the two germline ends. The CDR3 protein is CASSQSRNSVRETQYF. In nucleotides, the CDR3 is TGCGCCAGCAGCCAAAGTAGGAATAGCGTCCGGGAGACCCAGTACTTC.

The rearrangement links TRBV11-1 to TRBJ2-7; unclear D gene. Trimming left V 3 bases short and J 2 bases short, with 11 bases between. The CDR3 length is 14 residues. Germline CDR1 is SGHAT and CDR2 is FQDESV (reference sequence). The CDR3 DNA reads as TGTGCCAGCAGCTTTGGGCCTATTCCCTACGAGCAGTACTTC. It specifies CASSFGPIPYEQYF.

Only a few counts were recorded for this clone. The rearrangement joins TRBV7-6 to TRBJ1-1; weak D call: TRBD1 (5 bases). CDR1 is SGHVS and CDR2 is FNYEAQ in the germline V gene. Trimming removed 1 base at V and 1 base at J, with 7 bases between. The CDR3 consists of 14 residues. The CDR3, as DNA: TGTGCCAGCAGCTTAGTTCAGGGGAACACTGAAGCTTTCTTT. Amino acids: CASSLVQGNTEAFF.

The rearrangement links TRBV5-8 to TRBJ2-7; 7 positions agree with TRBD2. Trimming removed 0 bases from V and 1 base from J; junction bases left unmatched: 7. This CDR3 contains 16 residues. Germline CDR1 is SGHTS and CDR2 is YDEGEE. As DNA, the CDR3 is TGTGCCAGCAGCTTGGCCCCTAGCGGAGGGTCCTACGAGCAGTACTTC. Translating gives CASSLAPSGGSYEQYF.

This chain connects TRBV6-5 to TRBJ2-7; tentative D call: TRBD1 (8 bases). V shed 5 bases and J shed 4 bases, with 12 bases lying between them. The CDR3 is made up of 13 amino acids. Germline CDR1 and CDR2: MNHEY and SVGAGI. The CDR3 DNA reads TGTGCCAGCAGTAACAGGGGGGGGTACGAGCAGTACTTC. It is translated as CASSNRGGYEQYF.

The rearrangement joins TRBV19 to TRBJ1-4; perhaps TRBD1 as D (6 bases). This CDR3 is 14 amino acids long. V was trimmed by 7 bases and J by 5 bases, leaving 14 bases between them. Germline CDR1 reads LNHDA; CDR2 reads SQIVND (reference sequence). In DNA form, the CDR3 reads TGTGCCAGTACTCAGGGGCAGAGAAATGAAAAACTGTTTTTT. Its translation is CASTQGQRNEKLFF.